The T cell receptor (beta chain) under discussion was sequenced for a study of T cells in Graves' hyperthyroidism and ophthalmopathy. Diagnosis relied on clinical symptoms, serum thyroxine and TRAb, thyroid ultrasound and orbital computed tomography. A remark on this clonotype: At one of its ends the junction is not consistent with the germline gene, which may arise from a read error.

Germline lookup yields CDR1 SSHAT and CDR2 FNYEAQ (reference sequence). The CDR3 length is 14 residues. Amplification of TCR beta CDR3 regions was performed using RNA transcripts as template. The HTBI primer set served for first-round RT-PCR of the TCR CDR3. TCRdb redid the calling of the multiplex PCR reads with MiXCR, one entry per CDR3 protein. The table shows roughly 500,000 distinct CDR3 sequences, with around 50% occurring only once. What was sequenced was peripheral blood or thyroid tissue (not recorded which). This receptor was taken from an adult woman with Graves' disease, either hyperthyroidism or ophthalmopathy (not recorded which). This chain connects TRBV7-7 to TRBJ2-5, with D unclear. The CDR3 is CASSVEGRSETQYF. CDR3 nucleotide sequence: TGTGCTAGCAGCGTTGAAGGCAGGTCAGAGACCCAGTACTTC.